Following are 8 T cell receptor beta chains from one sample sequenced in a study of OX40 agonist ivuxolimab in advanced cancers. Data came from immunoSEQ multiplex PCR; TCRdb stores just in-frame clones and leaves some out. In the table there are 10,000 to 14,000 clones, roughly 82% of which are singletons. The sequenced sample was CD4+ or CD8+ T cells sorted from blood, obtained in a trial of the OX40 agonist ivuxolimab. Receptors were obtained from an adult with an advanced solid tumor such as melanoma, head and neck, liver or kidney cancer.

CDR3 residues: CASSLQPRWDTQYF. The CDR3 DNA reads as TGTGCCAGCAGTTTGCAACCCAGGTGGGATACGCAGTATTTT. This sequence joins TRBV27 and TRBJ2-3, with D unclear. CDR1 and CDR2 (germline): MNHEY, SMNVEV (reference sequence). Trimming took 3 bases from V and 6 from J, leaving 13 bases between them. The CDR3 has 14 amino acids.

The rearrangement links TRBV4-3 to TRBJ2-5; D not resolved. Germline V gene data show CDR1 as LGHNA and CDR2 as YSLEER. The CDR3 extends over 15 amino acids. The V end lost 0 bases, the J end lost 5 bases, and 13 bases lay between the germline ends. The CDR3 spells CASSQDSDPLETQYF. The CDR3 DNA is TGCGCCAGCAGCCAAGACAGTGACCCCCTTGAGACCCAGTACTTC.

This clone was found a few times. The chain is built from TRBV7-8 and TRBJ1-1; 7 bases fit TRBD1. The CDR3 has 14 residues. With V trimmed by 5 bases and J by 1 base, 4 bases remained unmatched. The germline gives CDR1 SGHVS, CDR2 FQNEAQ. CDR3 residues: CASSRGQKNTEAFF. CDR3 in DNA: TGTGCCAGCAGCCGGGGACAGAAGAACACTGAAGCTTTCTTT.

The chain couples TRBV4-3 to TRBJ2-2; D gene ambiguous. Germline V CDR1 and CDR2: LGHNA, YSLEER. The CDR3 contains 13 residues. Trimming removed 0 bases at V and 4 bases at J, with 3 bases between. Here the CDR3 reads CASSQDSTGELFF. CDR3 DNA sequence: TGCGCCAGCAGCCAAGATAGCACCGGGGAGCTGTTTTTT.

The chain carries TRBV7-9 and TRBJ2-1; no clear D. The V and J ends lost 6 bases and 8 bases respectively, with 17 bases between them. The CDR3 runs 14 residues. The germline CDR1 and CDR2 sequences are SEHNR and FQNEAQ (reference sequence). CDR3 DNA sequence: TGTGCCAGCAGTCCCTCAATCTCTTGGGATGAGCAGTTCTTC. Amino acids: CASSPSISWDEQFF.

The gene calls are TRBV19 and TRBJ2-1; D may be TRBD2 (5 bases). V was cut by 2 bases and J by 7 bases, with 15 bases left in between. CDR1 and CDR2 (germline): LNHDA, SQIVND (reference sequence). This CDR3 spans 15 amino acids. The CDR3, as DNA: TGTGCCAGTAGTATAATCGCTGGCGGGTCGAATGAGCAGTTCTTC. Translating it yields CASSIIAGGSNEQFF. The full variable domain, completed using reference TRBV19 and TRBJ2-1, is DGGITQSPKYLFRKEGQNVTLSCEQNLNHDAMYWYRQDPGQGLRLIYYSQIVNDFQKGDIAEGYSVSREKKESFPLTVTSAQKNPTAFYLCASSIIAGGSNEQFFGPGTRLTVL.

V is TRBV7-8 and J is TRBJ2-1, with D hard to call. V was trimmed by 1 base and J by 6 bases, leaving 10 bases between them. Germline V gene lookup returns CDR1 SGHVS and CDR2 FQNEAQ. The CDR3 is 14 amino acids. The CDR3: CASSLEPPSNEQFF. CDR3 coding DNA: TGTGCCAGCAGCTTAGAGCCGCCTAGCAATGAGCAGTTCTTC.

The V gene is TRBV6-5, the J gene TRBJ2-1; TRBD2 matches 12 bases. The length of the CDR3 is 15 residues. V lost 5 bases and J lost 9; bases outside the gene matches: 8. Germline lookup yields CDR1 MNHEY and CDR2 SVGAGI. CDR3 sequence: CASSPRTSGTGEQFF. CDR3 in DNA: TGTGCCAGCAGTCCACGGACTAGCGGGACTGGTGAGCAGTTCTTC.